This TCR beta chain was documented in a study of cytomegalovirus exposure and HLA in healthy donors. Broader study findings: Later on, an analysis found that several of the most significant clusters appeared to be linked to common viral pathogens, which included parvovirus B19. Most likely, a cluster of highly shared sequence variants arose as a sequencing artifact.

Primers: 60 Vbeta forward and 13 Jbeta reverse. Sequencing used immunoSEQ multiplex PCR; TCRdb keeps in-frame clones, though not all of them. The table has around 100,000 clones, roughly 77% seen once; the top ten hold over 3.5%. V trimming: 1 base; J trimming: 3 bases; junction bases outside the gene matches: 7. Germline assignment: CDR1 MGHRA and CDR2 YSYEKL. The CDR3 has 16 residues. Details on this clone: Its specificity is not known.

The receptor was derived from a woman in her fifties or sixties in good health and CMV-seropositive. The chain employs TRBV4-1 and TRBJ1-1; 8 bases align to TRBD1. Sequenced input: PBMCs. The chain's CDR3 is CASSQAGYRGDTEAFF. CDR3 in DNA: TGCGCCAGCAGCCAAGCAGGGTACAGGGGGGACACTGAAGCTTTCTTT.